The entry below describes one T cell receptor (beta chain). As yet, its antigen is unknown. Profiling relied on immunoSEQ multiplex PCR, and the TCRdb table lists in-frame clones only, not all of them. Of around 340,000 clones in the sample, 93% were seen once. This sample is drawn from a study of brain T cells in children with intractable seizures. Study outcomes and limitations: Patients' HCMV serostatus was unknown; virus specificity rests on CDR3 similarity alone. Pre- and post-surgery blood differed in depth, so pre-surgery absences may be undersampling.

This CDR3 contains 14 residues. Germline CDR1 and CDR2: LNHDA and SQIVND (reference sequence). With 5 bases clipped from V and 2 bases from J, the junction kept 3 bases outside the gene matches. Time point noted: blood from clinic visit 5 months post-surgery; TSC patient then seizure free. Sequencing was limited to surgery cases with top T cell transcript signatures in brain tissue. Sample: peripheral blood, taken roughly 5 months after surgery. The genes are TRBV19 and TRBJ2-1; TRBD2 aligns across 7 bases. This receptor was identified in a boy under two years old with tuberous sclerosis and intractable seizures. The DNA for the CDR3 is TGTGCCAGTAGTTCCGCGGGAGCCTACAATGAGCAGTTCTTC. Amino acids: CASSSAGAYNEQFF.